This TCR beta chain derives from a study of T cell responses to AZD1222 COVID-19 vaccine (dated by TCRdb to about 2021). Context from the whole study: AZD1222 recipients whose second dose came at about 4 weeks and those whose second dose came at about 12 weeks were combined into one group, since spike-specific TCR depth and breadth did not differ between the two schedules. TCR sequencing was performed for about 240 trial participants, of whom 207 were given two doses of AZD1222 and some 26 were given two doses of MenACWY control vaccine. Trial participants were enrolled by age into 18-55, 56-69 and 70-plus year subgroups, with roughly 150, 30 and 60 TCR-sequenced participants respectively.

The CDR3 regions of human TCRbeta chains were analyzed by immunosequencing. As for how the authors treated the data: Repertoire TCRs were matched against a reference library of SARS-CoV-2-specific TCRs generated with the MIRA antigen-specificity platform. Breadth was defined as the fraction of unique TCRs that were SARS-CoV-2-associated, and depth was defined as the fraction of total T cells that were SARS-CoV-2-associated. Each spike-specific TCR was assigned to its reactive spike region and to a CD4 or CD8 class using the MIRA data. Log10-transformed breadth and depth values were compared by one-way ANOVA with Sidak's multiple comparisons tests. TCRdb obtained this table from immuneACCESS and retained in-frame rearrangements with V and J assigned. These tables miss some clones; where compared with another copy, unresolved V genes account for less than half of the shortfall, and the remainder is unexplained. V and J calls and clone size are given by that table; D and trimming were obtained from the DNA. Present in this sample are 170,000 or so clones, 85% to 95% of which were seen just once. The ten most abundant clones make up 0.7% to 0.9% of the sample.

Note on this clone: Its target antigen remains unknown. No much larger clone exists at a distance of one base, and base qualities are not known.

V and J lose 8 bases and 4 bases, and a span of 8 bases separates them. Measured from the cysteine to the phenylalanine, the CDR3 is 11 residues long. The retained sequence is limited to the CDR3, 33 bases, with the frame set at the first base. General findings and caveats noted by the study authors: The 56-69-year group was small, and its depth increase did not reach significance, likely because of low power. Conclusions about previously exposed vaccinees are limited because only six or seven AZD1222 recipients were SARS-CoV-2 seropositive at baseline. CD4 TCRs associated with the vaccine covered the entire spike protein, and the dominant responses were in regions 160-218 and 743-854. Spike-specific TCR breadth and depth rose significantly after two AZD1222 doses compared with day 0 and with MenACWY recipients. Most participants were white British and females outnumbered males, and the authors suggested that clonal diversity may have been underestimated. Reportedly, almost half of the unique spike-specific TCRs recognized epitopes lying outside the regions that are mutated in the B.1.351 and B.1.1.7 variants. Because no day 14 peak-response samples were available, the repertoires could be characterized only after the peak T cell response.

The time point label, read with the paper, signifies: baseline before first vaccination. Vaccinee samples came from UK trials COV001 and COV002, including a single-blind randomized controlled phase 2/3 trial of AZD1222 (ChAdOx1 nCoV-19) in healthy adults. For TCRbeta chain sequencing, PBMC samples were collected from trial participants at day 0 and at day 28 after the second dose. This clonotype was obtained from an adult in good health. The rearranged segments are TRBV12-3 or TRBV12-4 and TRBJ1-2, with the D gene uncertain. The sequenced sample was peripheral blood, obtained on day 0 of AZD1222 vaccination. The CDR3 sequence is CASGPPYGYTF. The nucleotides read TGTGCCAGCGGGCCACCCTATGGCTACACCTTC.